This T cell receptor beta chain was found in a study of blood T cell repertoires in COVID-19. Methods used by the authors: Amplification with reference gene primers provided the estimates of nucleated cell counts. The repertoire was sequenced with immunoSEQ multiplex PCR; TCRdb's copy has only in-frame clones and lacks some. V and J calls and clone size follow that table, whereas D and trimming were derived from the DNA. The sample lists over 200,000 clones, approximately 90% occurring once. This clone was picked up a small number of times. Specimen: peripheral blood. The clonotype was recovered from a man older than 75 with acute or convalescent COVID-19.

The CDR3 DNA sequence: TGTGCCAGCAGCTCACTCCCTGCTTTCTTT. Protein: CASSSLPAFF. V gene TRBV7-9 combines with J gene TRBJ1-1; D is ambiguous. The V end lost 4 bases, the J end lost 11 bases, and 8 bases lay between the germline ends. Germline lookup yields CDR1 SEHNR and CDR2 FQNEAQ (reference sequence). There are 10 residues in the CDR3.